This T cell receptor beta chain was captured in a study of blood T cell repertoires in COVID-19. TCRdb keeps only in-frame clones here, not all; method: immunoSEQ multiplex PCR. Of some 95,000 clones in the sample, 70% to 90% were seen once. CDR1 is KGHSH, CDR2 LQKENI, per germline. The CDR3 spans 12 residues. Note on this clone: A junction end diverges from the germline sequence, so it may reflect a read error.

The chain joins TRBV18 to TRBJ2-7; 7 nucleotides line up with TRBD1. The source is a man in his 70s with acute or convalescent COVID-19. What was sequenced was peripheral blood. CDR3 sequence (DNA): TGTGCCAGCTCACCAGATCAAGGGGGCCCCATCTTC. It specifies CASSPDQGGPIF.